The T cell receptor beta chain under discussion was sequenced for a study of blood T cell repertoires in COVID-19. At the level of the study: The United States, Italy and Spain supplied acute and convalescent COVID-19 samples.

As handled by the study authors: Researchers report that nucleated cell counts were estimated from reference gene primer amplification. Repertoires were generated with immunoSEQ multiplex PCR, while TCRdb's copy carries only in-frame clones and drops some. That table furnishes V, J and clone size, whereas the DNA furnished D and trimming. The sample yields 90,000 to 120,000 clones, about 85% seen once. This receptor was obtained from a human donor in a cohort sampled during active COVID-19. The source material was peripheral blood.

CDR3 in amino acids: CASSGKWDRRGTDTQYF. The CDR3 nucleotides read TGTGCCAGCAGCGGAAAATGGGACAGGAGAGGCACAGATACGCAGTATTTT. The V and J genes are TRBV9 and TRBJ2-3; 8 bases line up with TRBD1. V lost 3 bases and J lost 1; bases outside the gene matches: 10. Germline CDR1 is SGDLS and CDR2 is YYNGEE. The CDR3 has 17 residues.